This T cell receptor (beta chain) was captured by sequencing in a study of metastatic and nonmetastatic thyroid tumors (dated by TCRdb to about 2020). At the level of the whole study: For patients with malignant and with benign thyroid disease, the researchers compared repertoires between peripheral blood samples and tumor or nodule tissue samples.

This clone was seen at least ten times. Its target antigen remains unknown. Base qualities are missing; no much larger clone stands one base away. Receptor amplification or capture employed PCR. These reads were obtained on an Illumina HiSeq 4000. The TCR beta-chain CDR3 region of each patient was profiled by high-throughput sequencing. As for how the authors treated the data: CDR3 differences across clinicopathological groups were used to build a classifier for discriminating distant-metastatic papillary thyroid cancer patients. Repertoire diversity was assessed with the Shannon index, and tumor-blood repertoire similarity with the Morisita-Horn index. TCRdb reprocessed the public reads (quality trimming at Q25 with fastp, clone calling with MiXCR) and kept in-frame beta chains. The V and J calls were determined by TCRdb, not by the authors. Here the sample has about 64,000 clones; 4% to 4.5% occur a single time. The top ten clonotypes cover about a fifth of the sample.

Beyond this particular receptor, the publication reports: In both blood and tumor samples, TCR beta diversity was reported to be significantly higher in malignant tumors than in benign nodules.

The CDR3 runs 15 residues from the cysteine to the phenylalanine. Only the CDR3 part of the read is kept: 45 bases, read in frame from the first base. According to the germline V gene, CDR1 reads MDHEN and CDR2 reads SYDVKM. The V end gives up 6 bases and the J end 2 bases, leaving 7 bases in the junction not matched to a gene. Before undergoing thyroid surgery, none of the patients had been given any kind of treatment. The study retrospectively analysed patient clinical samples collected from the early 2010s to the late 2010s using T-cell receptor beta sequencing. This clonotype originated in a female donor with papillary thyroid cancer or a benign thyroid nodule (not recorded which). Some clones in this sample may be carry-over from other donors' samples. The rearrangement joined TRBV28 to TRBJ2-3; TRBD2 aligns with 8 central bases. Specimen: blood. This receptor has the CDR3 CASSPPGGVTDTQYF. The nucleotides read TGTGCCAGCAGCCCCCCCGGGGGGGTCACAGATACGCAGTATTTT.